This TCR beta chain was captured by sequencing in a study of T-cell reconstitution after alpha-beta-depleted transplantation in children. A library of TCRbeta sequences, prepared with unique molecular identifiers, was generated. TCRdb re-called the PCR reads with MiXCR, one entry per CDR3 protein. The profile covers about 640,000 distinct CDR3 sequences, with roughly 15% appearing a single time and under 1.2% taken by the ten largest. V was shortened by 2 bases and J by 1 base, with 18 bases between the two germline ends. CDR3 length: 18 residues. Germline CDR1 SGHRS, CDR2 YFSETQ. Sequencing was performed on PBMCs from the stem cell graft donor, taken from the stem cell graft. The receptor's source is a human donor who donated a stem cell graft to a child with acute myeloid leukemia. The rearrangement uses TRBV5-1 and TRBJ2-2; TRBD2 might be the D (7 bases). CDR3 DNA: TGCGCCAGCAGCTTAGATGCGGGGGCCGCTTTGAACACCGGGGAGCTGTTTTTT. Protein: CASSLDAGAALNTGELFF. Full variable domain (missing parts from reference TRBV5-1 and TRBJ2-2): KAGVTQTPRYLIKTRGQQVTLSCSPISGHRSVSWYQQTPGQGLQFLFEYFSETQRNKGNFPGRFSGRQFSNSRSEMNVSTLELGDSALYLCASSLDAGAALNTGELFFGEGSRLTVL.